This record looks at one TCR beta chain sequence and its context. Its antigen has not been determined. There are no base qualities to consult, and no much larger clone falls within one base. From the cysteine through the phenylalanine, the CDR3 covers 13 amino acids. This entry keeps only the CDR3 DNA: 39 bases, framed from base 1. Trimming leaves V shorter by 9 bases and J shorter by 4 bases, with the junction holding 4 bases beyond the gene matches. Taken from the germline V gene, the CDR1 and CDR2 loops are KGHDR and SFDVKD. The data stem from a study of blood T cell repertoires in COVID-19 (TCRdb year 2020). Regarding the study in general: The collaborator samples originated in the United States, Italy and Spain and spanned the acute and convalescent phases of COVID-19. The prospective study material was composed of cDNA or gDNA derived from T cells, B-cell-depleted T cells, or PBMCs. Where available, HLA class I and class II types were taken from metadata supplied by the sample provider and were not determined by assay-based typing. The sample metadata nearly always contained a de-identified subject ID, COVID-19 status, age in years and sex. Samples were obtained from the ongoing ImmuneRACE study (first 160 participants) and from about 1,300 subjects provided by 6 global collaborators. Deeply sampled blood TCRbeta repertoires from subjects exposed to, actively infected with, or recovered from COVID-19 were included in the dataset. A freely available public database, intended as a resource for researchers studying the immune response to SARS-CoV-2, is where the repertoires were released. Paper-wide results and their limitations: How much clinical and demographic metadata was included differed by source and by participant, and the metadata was provided uncurated.

Each collaborating institution followed its own protocols to collect whole blood in K2EDTA tubes. For TCRbeta analysis, collaborator samples were shipped as frozen whole blood, as isolated PBMCs, or as DNA extracted from either sample type. TCRbeta CDR3 regions were amplified from genomic DNA using the immunoSEQ Assay, a bias-controlled multiplex PCR. Per the source publication's procedure: Nucleated cell counts per sample were estimated from amplification of reference gene primers within the assay. Sequence reads were collapsed and filtered to measure the absolute abundance of every unique TCRbeta CDR3 rearrangement. For each sample, productive Simpson clonality was calculated as the square root of Simpson's diversity index over productive rearrangements. TCRdb re-hosts the immuneACCESS table, in-frame sequences only. Its copies lack some clones; in the studies checked, an unresolved V gene accounts for under half of them, and the cause for the rest is not known. The V and J calls and clone size are taken from that table; D and trimming were inferred from the DNA. In this sample the table shows 40,000 to 50,000 clones, around 83% of which occur a single time. In total, the top ten clones hold 35% to 55% of the sample.

This clonotype originated in a woman at least 80 years old with acute or convalescent COVID-19. This receptor chain uses TRBV24-1 and TRBJ2-3, and 9 junctional nucleotides match TRBD1. The sequencing input was peripheral blood. The DNA sequence follows: TGTGCCACCGAAGGACAGGGGTCAGATACGCAGTATTTT. This codes for CATEGQGSDTQYF.